This note documents a single T cell receptor beta chain sequence. The sample comes from a study of OX40 agonist ivuxolimab in advanced cancers. About the research overall: Given to patients was ivuxolimab, an agonistic anti-OX40 (CD134) antibody.

Germline assignment: CDR1 SGHTA and CDR2 FQGNSA. V was cut by 1 base and J by 4 bases, with 7 bases left in between. CDR3 length equals 13 residues. Assay: immunoSEQ multiplex PCR; the TCRdb copy retains only in-frame clones and omits some. This table holds roughly 80,000 clones, more than 75% found once. The clonotype originates from an adult with an advanced solid tumor such as melanoma, head and neck, liver or kidney cancer. V gene TRBV7-2 combines with J gene TRBJ1-2; D unresolved. This specimen was CD4+ or CD8+ T cells sorted from blood, taken in a trial of the OX40 agonist ivuxolimab. Here the CDR3 reads CASSLGPSYGYTF. The CDR3 DNA reads as TGTGCCAGCAGCTTAGGACCCAGCTATGGCTACACCTTC. Full variable domain (missing parts from reference TRBV7-2 and TRBJ1-2): GAGVSQSPSNKVTEKGKDVELRCDPISGHTALYWYRQSLGQGLEFLIYFQGNSAPDKSGLPSDRFSAERTGGSVSTLTIQRTQQEDSAVYLCASSLGPSYGYTFGSGTRLTVV.